The 32 T cell receptor beta chains reported below all come from one sample, sequenced in a study of shared clonotypes between healthy human individuals (dated by TCRdb to 2018 to 2021). The library was prepared using the immunoSEQ multiplex PCR assay. In its TCRdb copy, this immuneACCESS table keeps in-frame sequences only and misses some clones. Where compared with another copy, unresolved V genes explain less than half of these, and the others have no known cause. In all, the sample holds about 680,000 clones, and about 80% of those were seen once. Of the sample, about 1.8% falls within the top ten clones. The specimen was memory CD4+ T cells sorted from blood. What this sample's cell subset or site label stands for: CD45RA-negative fraction. These receptor sequences come from a woman in her thirties in good health.

The V gene is TRBV19, the J gene TRBJ1-1; no clear D gene. This CDR3 contains 13 residues. V lost 5 bases, J lost 0 bases, and 7 bases lay in between. CDR1 and CDR2 (germline): LNHDA, SQIVND (reference sequence). CDR3 sequence reads: CASSSAVNTEAFF. Here the CDR3 DNA reads TGTGCCAGTAGTTCGGCGGTGAACACTGAAGCTTTCTTT.

In its sample, this clone was seen a few times. The chain combines TRBV5-1 with TRBJ2-2; D gene uncertain. Germline CDR1 SGHRS, CDR2 YFSETQ. CDR3 length: 15 amino acids. Trimming stripped 0 bases from V and 5 bases from J, with 11 bases between. The CDR3 bases are TGCGCCAGCAGCTTGGCCGGCTTGGGGACCGGGGAGCTGTTTTTT. This gives the protein CASSLAGLGTGELFF.

The CDR3 reads CASSQNMGSTEAFF. The CDR3 DNA reads as TGCGCCAGCAGCCAAAATATGGGTAGCACTGAAGCTTTCTTT. V gene TRBV5-1 combines with J gene TRBJ1-1; D is ambiguous. This CDR3 region has 14 residues. Germline lookup yields CDR1 SGHRS and CDR2 YFSETQ. Trimming took off 4 bases at V and 4 bases at J, with 14 bases between the two ends.

This clone was counted a few times. The rearrangement joins TRBV19 to TRBJ1-5; possible D gene TRBD1, 5 bases. Germline CDR1 and CDR2: LNHDA and SQIVND (reference sequence). The V gene lost 4 bases and the J gene lost 10 bases, with 17 bases spanning the gap. The CDR3 runs to 14 residues. The CDR3 sequence: CASSNGAIALPQHF. CDR3 coding DNA: TGTGCCAGTAGTAACGGGGCCATTGCTTTACCCCAGCATTTT.

J is TRBJ1-5 and V is TRBV30; D might be TRBD1 (5 bases). The V end was cut by 0 bases, the J end by 7 bases, with 16 bases between. The CDR3 covers 15 residues. From germline, CDR1 is GTSNPN and CDR2 SVGIG (reference sequence). CDR3 nucleotide sequence: TGTGCCTGGAGTGTTTCTTCAGGGAGGTTCCAGCCCCAGCATTTT. Encoded protein: CAWSVSSGRFQPQHF.

The rearrangement uses TRBV6-5 and TRBJ1-1, with D hard to call. Germline V lookup: CDR1 MNHEY, CDR2 SVGAGI. V lost 4 bases to trimming and J lost 2 bases, with 8 bases between them. The CDR3 spans 13 residues. The CDR3 sequence is CASSSFGNTEAFF. DNA for the CDR3: TGTGCCAGCAGTTCTTTTGGAAACACTGAAGCTTTCTTT.

J is TRBJ1-2 and V is TRBV19; maybe TRBD1 (6 bases). CDR1 is LNHDA, CDR2 SQIVND, per germline (reference sequence). V was clipped by 4 bases and J by 6 bases, with 18 bases between them. The CDR3 spans 15 residues. The CDR3 spells CASSTQGRFKDGYTF. CDR3 DNA sequence: TGTGCCAGTAGTACACAGGGACGTTTTAAGGATGGCTACACCTTC. The variable domain in full, completed from reference TRBV19 and TRBJ1-2, reads DGGITQSPKYLFRKEGQNVTLSCEQNLNHDAMYWYRQDPGQGLRLIYYSQIVNDFQKGDIAEGYSVSREKKESFPLTVTSAQKNPTAFYLCASSTQGRFKDGYTFGSGTRLTVV.

The chain links TRBV4-2 to TRBJ2-7; D perhaps matches TRBD2 (6 bases). V was shortened by 0 bases and J by 0 bases, with 18 bases between the two germline ends. CDR3 size: 18 residues. The germline V gene encodes CDR1 LGHNA and CDR2 YNFKEQ. CDR3 in DNA: TGTGCCAGCAGCCAAGATCACAGCGGGCAGCAGATCTCCTACGAGCAGTACTTC. This sequence encodes CASSQDHSGQQISYEQYF.

This clone showed up just a few times. The V gene is TRBV7-9, the J gene TRBJ1-2; no clear D gene. Germline V gene data show CDR1 as SEHNR and CDR2 as FQNEAQ (reference sequence). This CDR3 has 12 residues. Trimming removed 3 bases at V and 4 bases at J, with 6 bases between. DNA for the CDR3: TGTGCCAGCAGCTTGAACAGCTATGGCTACACCTTC. Translating it yields CASSLNSYGYTF.

The chain has TRBV29-1 and TRBJ1-1; TRBD1 matches 8 bases. Looked up from germline, CDR1 is SQVTM and CDR2 is ANQGSEA. The J segment lost 5 bases and the V segment lost 5 bases, leaving 16 bases of the junction unmatched. The CDR3 covers 16 residues. In DNA, the CDR3 is TGCAGCGTTATTGGACAGGGTACGCTTCGGCTTACTGAAGCTTTCTTT. Protein: CSVIGQGTLRLTEAFF.

V is TRBV2 and J is TRBJ1-1; D unresolved. Trimming took 3 bases from V and 2 from J, leaving 10 bases between them. This CDR3 spans 14 amino acids. CDR1 and CDR2 from the germline V gene are SNHLY and FYNNEI. In DNA, the CDR3 is TGTGCCAGCAGTGACCTGGGCACCAACACTGAAGCTTTCTTT. Its translation is CASSDLGTNTEAFF.

V is TRBV28 and J is TRBJ2-1; D not certain. The CDR3 contains 15 residues. Germline V CDR1 and CDR2: MDHEN, SYDVKM. Trimming stripped 2 bases from V and 2 bases from J, with 10 bases between. CDR3 region: CASSLIVRTYNEQFF. As DNA, the CDR3 is TGTGCCAGCAGTTTAATCGTCAGGACCTACAATGAGCAGTTCTTC.

About this clone itself: The sample carries other DNA sequences with the same CDR3. V usage is TRBV5-1 and J usage is TRBJ2-3, with D possibly being TRBD2 (5 bases). CDR3 length: 14 amino acids. Trimming cost V 1 base and J 1 base, with 7 bases left between them. Germline CDR1 is SGHRS and CDR2 is YFSETQ. The CDR3 region has the DNA TGCGCCAGCAGCTTGTCCGGGGGCACAGATACGCAGTATTTT. Protein: CASSLSGGTDTQYF.

The chain carries TRBV28 and TRBJ2-7, with D unclear. Germline CDR1 and CDR2: MDHEN and SYDVKM. Trimming took off 2 bases at V and 7 bases at J, with 18 bases between the two ends. This CDR3 contains 15 residues. The CDR3 region has the DNA TGTGCCAGCAGTTTAGCCCAGGAACGGTTTACTGAGCAGTACTTC. It is translated as CASSLAQERFTEQYF.

V gene TRBV29-1 combines with J gene TRBJ2-1; D not resolved. With 3 bases removed from V and 6 bases from J, the gap between germline ends came to 9 bases. The CDR3 has 12 residues. The germline V gene encodes CDR1 SQVTM and CDR2 ANQGSEA. The CDR3 reads CSVDAVSNEQFF. The CDR3 DNA is TGCAGCGTTGATGCGGTCTCCAATGAGCAGTTCTTC.

V and J are TRBV4-1 and TRBJ2-3; 14 nucleotides align to TRBD2. This CDR3 contains 17 residues. With 0 bases clipped from V and 4 bases from J, the junction kept 3 bases outside the gene matches. Germline CDR1 and CDR2: MGHRA and YSYEKL. In DNA form, the CDR3 reads TGCGCCAGCAGCCAAGACGGGACTAGCGGGAGTTCAGATACGCAGTATTTT. Translating it yields CASSQDGTSGSSDTQYF.

CDR3 loop: CASRGQGGKGNTIYF. CDR3 DNA sequence: TGTGCCAGCAGAGGACAGGGGGGTAAGGGAAACACCATATATTTT. J is TRBJ1-3 and V is TRBV28, with 10 bases lining up with TRBD1. The CDR3 loop spans 15 amino acids. The germline V gene encodes CDR1 MDHEN and CDR2 SYDVKM. V lost 6 bases, J lost 4 bases, and 6 bases stayed unmatched.

This clone was observed a single time. The chain joins TRBV25-1 to TRBJ2-3; 9 bases match TRBD1. This CDR3 region has 15 residues. Germline lookup yields CDR1 MGHDK and CDR2 SYGVNS. J lost 6 bases, V lost 2 bases, and 6 bases had no gene match. CDR3 coding DNA: TGTGCCAGCAGTGAAGACAGGGGGGGCCGTGATACGCAGTATTTT. This encodes CASSEDRGGRDTQYF.

V usage is TRBV5-1 and J usage is TRBJ2-1; 15 nucleotides line up with TRBD2. Germline V CDR1 and CDR2: SGHRS, YFSETQ. The CDR3 sequence is 18 residues long. V shed 4 bases, J shed 6 bases, and the junction held 11 bases outside the gene matches. CDR3 residues: CASSAGMLGLAGGNEQFF. The CDR3 nucleotides are TGCGCCAGCAGCGCGGGGATGCTGGGACTAGCGGGAGGCAATGAGCAGTTCTTC.

The rearrangement uses TRBV10-2 and TRBJ1-1; D is uncertain. The CDR3 is 15 residues long. The V gene's germline CDR1 is WSHSY and CDR2 SAAADI. V was cut by 0 bases and J by 6 bases, with 14 bases left in between. In nucleotides, the CDR3 is TGCGCCAGCAGTGAGTCCGAGGTGCGTCGGGCTGAAGCTTTCTTT. Amino acid sequence: CASSESEVRRAEAFF.

The V gene is TRBV11-1, the J gene TRBJ2-1, with D unresolved. This CDR3 spans 14 amino acids. Germline V gene data show CDR1 as SGHAT and CDR2 as FQDESV (reference sequence). V was clipped by 2 bases and J by 9 bases, with 14 bases between them. The CDR3 DNA follows: TGTGCCAGCAGCTTAAGCTCTATTCTTCGTGAGCAGTTCTTC. Its translation: CASSLSSILREQFF.

This clone showed up just a few times. CDR3: CASSPGAPRVSGNTIYF. In DNA, the CDR3 is TGTGCCAGCTCACCAGGAGCTCCCAGGGTCTCGGGAAACACCATATATTTT. The V gene is TRBV18, the J gene TRBJ1-3, with a tentative D call TRBD1 (5 bases). The CDR3 loop spans 17 amino acids. Germline V gene sequence: CDR1 KGHSH, CDR2 LQKENI. Trimming left V 2 bases short and J 4 bases short, with 18 bases between.

This chain connects TRBV5-1 to TRBJ2-3; 8 bases match TRBD1. From germline, CDR1 is SGHRS and CDR2 YFSETQ. Germline trimming cut 3 bases from V and 4 bases from J; bases unmatched to any gene: 10. The length of the CDR3 is 16 residues. CDR3 residues: CASSSWETGDPDTQYF. CDR3 DNA: TGCGCCAGCAGCTCGTGGGAGACAGGGGATCCAGATACGCAGTATTTT.

This clone was seen a handful of times. The rearrangement joins TRBV7-2 to TRBJ1-1; tentatively, D is TRBD1 (5 bases). The CDR3 sequence is 14 residues long. Germline CDR1 is SGHTA and CDR2 is FQGNSA. Trimming pared 8 bases from V and 1 base from J, leaving 14 bases between. CDR3 DNA sequence: TGTGCCAGCTCCTGGGTCGGGGGGAACACTGAAGCTTTCTTT. It yields the protein CASSWVGGNTEAFF.

V and J are TRBV4-1 and TRBJ1-1; D is perhaps TRBD1 (5 bases). V lost 0 bases to trimming and J lost 7 bases, with 15 bases between them. CDR3 length: 15 amino acids. Germline CDR1 reads MGHRA; CDR2 reads YSYEKL. DNA for the CDR3: TGCGCCAGCAGCCAAGATGATCGACGGGGGTATGAAGCTTTCTTT. It specifies CASSQDDRRGYEAFF.

This chain connects TRBV27 to TRBJ1-1; D not certain. The CDR3 covers 12 residues. Looked up from germline, CDR1 is MNHEY and CDR2 is SMNVEV (reference sequence). Trimming removed 7 bases from V and 5 bases from J, with 11 bases in between. CDR3 sequence (DNA): TGTGCCAGCATTGGGGATCGAACTGAAGCTTTCTTT. As protein: CASIGDRTEAFF.

J is TRBJ2-5 and V is TRBV25-1; the match to TRBD1 covers 7 bases. The J segment lost 2 bases and the V segment lost 2 bases, leaving 11 bases of the junction unmatched. Germline values: CDR1 MGHDK, CDR2 SYGVNS. The length of the CDR3 is 17 residues. CDR3 region: CASSEQRKQGHQETQYF. The CDR3 DNA follows: TGTGCCAGCAGTGAACAGAGGAAACAGGGGCATCAAGAGACCCAGTACTTC.

The J gene is TRBJ1-2, the V gene TRBV19; the D is unclear. Germline CDR1 LNHDA, CDR2 SQIVND (reference sequence). The CDR3 runs to 15 residues. Trimming shortened V by 4 bases and J by 6 bases, and 18 bases separated the two germline ends. The CDR3 bases are TGTGCCAGTAGTACTCGGACGGTTAATTCTCATGGCTACACCTTC. Translated: CASSTRTVNSHGYTF.

This clone came up a few times. The chain combines TRBV28 with TRBJ1-4, with D possibly TRBD1 on 5 matching bases. Germline assignment: CDR1 MDHEN and CDR2 SYDVKM. Trimming cost V 6 bases and J 3 bases, with 17 bases left between them. The CDR3 is 16 amino acids. CDR3 bases: TGTGCCAGCAGCATAGGACGGGGCATGGCTAATGAAAAACTGTTTTTT. Translation gives CASSIGRGMANEKLFF.

This clone was recorded a few times. This chain joins TRBV5-1 and TRBJ2-5; D possibly corresponds to TRBD2 (6 bases). CDR1 and CDR2 (germline): SGHRS, YFSETQ. Trimming took 0 bases from V and 1 from J, leaving 13 bases between them. CDR3 length equals 16 residues. CDR3 protein: CASSLGLGGVQETQYF. CDR3 nucleotide sequence: TGCGCCAGCAGCTTGGGGCTCGGGGGAGTCCAAGAGACCCAGTACTTC.

A word on this clone: A much more abundant neighbour one base away suggests this may be a read error. The same CDR3 can be traced to other DNA sequences in this sample. The V gene is TRBV14, the J gene TRBJ1-1; D remains unclear. This CDR3 spans 13 amino acids. Germline loops: CDR1 SGHDN, CDR2 FVKESK. V was cut by 2 bases and J by 0 bases, with 4 bases left in between. CDR3 sequence: CASSQYLNTEAFF. Written as DNA, the CDR3 is TGTGCCAGCAGCCAATACTTGAACACTGAAGCTTTCTTT.

V is TRBV11-2 and J is TRBJ1-2, with 9 bases fitting TRBD1. V gave up 5 bases and J gave up 4 bases; unmatched junction bases: 2. The CDR3 length is 13 residues. Germline V gene data show CDR1 as SGHAT and CDR2 as FQNNGV. As DNA, the CDR3 is TGTGCCAGCAGCGGACAGGGGTTCTATGGCTACACCTTC. As protein: CASSGQGFYGYTF.